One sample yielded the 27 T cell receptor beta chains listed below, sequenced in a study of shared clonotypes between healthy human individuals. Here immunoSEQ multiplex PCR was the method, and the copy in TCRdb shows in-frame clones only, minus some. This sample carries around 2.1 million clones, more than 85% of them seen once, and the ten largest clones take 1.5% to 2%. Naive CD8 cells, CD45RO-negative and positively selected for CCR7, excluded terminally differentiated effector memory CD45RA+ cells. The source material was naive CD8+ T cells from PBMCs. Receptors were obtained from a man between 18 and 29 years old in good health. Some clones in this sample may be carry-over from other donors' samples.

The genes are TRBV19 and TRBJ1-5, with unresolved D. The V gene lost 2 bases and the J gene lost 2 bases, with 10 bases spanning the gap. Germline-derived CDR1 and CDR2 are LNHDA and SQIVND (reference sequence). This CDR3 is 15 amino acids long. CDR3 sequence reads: CASSISDGGNQPQHF. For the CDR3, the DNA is TGTGCCAGTAGTATATCCGACGGAGGCAATCAGCCCCAGCATTTT.

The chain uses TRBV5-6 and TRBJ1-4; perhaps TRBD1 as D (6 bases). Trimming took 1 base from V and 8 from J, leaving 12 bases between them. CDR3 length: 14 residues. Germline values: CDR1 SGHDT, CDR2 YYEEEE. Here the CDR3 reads CASSLWAGGEKLFF. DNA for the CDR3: TGTGCCAGCAGCTTGTGGGCCGGGGGCGAAAAACTGTTTTTT.

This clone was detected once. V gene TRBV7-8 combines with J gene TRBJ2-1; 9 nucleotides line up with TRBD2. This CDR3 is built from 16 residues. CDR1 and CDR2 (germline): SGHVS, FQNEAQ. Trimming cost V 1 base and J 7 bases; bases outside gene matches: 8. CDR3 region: CASSLDPSGNWNEQFF. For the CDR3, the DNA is TGTGCCAGCAGCTTAGATCCTAGCGGGAATTGGAATGAGCAGTTCTTC.

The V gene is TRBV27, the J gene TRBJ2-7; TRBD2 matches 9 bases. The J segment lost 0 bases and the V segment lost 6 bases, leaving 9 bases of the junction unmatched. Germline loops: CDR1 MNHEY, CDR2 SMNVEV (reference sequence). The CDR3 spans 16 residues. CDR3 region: CASSYQPSGISYEQYF. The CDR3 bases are TGTGCCAGCAGCTATCAGCCTAGCGGGATCTCCTACGAGCAGTACTTC.

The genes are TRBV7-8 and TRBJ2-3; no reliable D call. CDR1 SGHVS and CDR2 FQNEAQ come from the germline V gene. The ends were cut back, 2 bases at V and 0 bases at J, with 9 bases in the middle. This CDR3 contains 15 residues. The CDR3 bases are TGTGCCAGCAGCTTACGAAGATCTAGCACAGATACGCAGTATTTT. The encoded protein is CASSLRRSSTDTQYF.

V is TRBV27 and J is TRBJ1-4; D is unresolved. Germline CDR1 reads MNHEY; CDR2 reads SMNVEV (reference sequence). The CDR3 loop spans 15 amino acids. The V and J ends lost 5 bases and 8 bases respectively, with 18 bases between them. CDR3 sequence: CASSPLVYFGEKLFF. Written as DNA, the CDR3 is TGTGCCAGCAGTCCCTTGGTCTACTTCGGGGAAAAACTGTTTTTT.

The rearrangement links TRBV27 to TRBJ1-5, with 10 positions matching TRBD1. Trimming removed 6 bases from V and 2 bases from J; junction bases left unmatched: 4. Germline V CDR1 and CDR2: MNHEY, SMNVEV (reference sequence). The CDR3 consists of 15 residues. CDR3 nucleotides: TGTGCCAGCAGCCCCGGACAGGGGGGCAATCAGCCCCAGCATTTT. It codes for CASSPGQGGNQPQHF.

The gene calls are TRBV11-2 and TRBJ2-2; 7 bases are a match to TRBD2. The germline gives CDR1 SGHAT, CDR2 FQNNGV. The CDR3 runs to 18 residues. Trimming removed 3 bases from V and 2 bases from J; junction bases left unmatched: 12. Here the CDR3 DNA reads TGTGCCAGCAGCTTGGGGGAACCTAGCGGACCTAACACCGGGGAGCTGTTTTTT. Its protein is CASSLGEPSGPNTGELFF.

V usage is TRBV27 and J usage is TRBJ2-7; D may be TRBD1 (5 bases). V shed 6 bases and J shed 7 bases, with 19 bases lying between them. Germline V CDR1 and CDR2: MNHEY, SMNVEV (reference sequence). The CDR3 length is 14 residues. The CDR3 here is CASSPGLGMGEQYF. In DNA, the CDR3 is TGTGCCAGCAGCCCAGGGTTGGGCATGGGGGAGCAGTACTTC.

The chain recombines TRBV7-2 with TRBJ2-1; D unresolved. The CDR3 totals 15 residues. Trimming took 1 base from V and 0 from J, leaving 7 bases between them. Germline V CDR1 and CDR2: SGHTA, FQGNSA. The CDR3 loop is CASSLVPGSYNEQFF. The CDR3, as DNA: TGTGCCAGCAGCTTAGTTCCAGGCTCCTACAATGAGCAGTTCTTC.

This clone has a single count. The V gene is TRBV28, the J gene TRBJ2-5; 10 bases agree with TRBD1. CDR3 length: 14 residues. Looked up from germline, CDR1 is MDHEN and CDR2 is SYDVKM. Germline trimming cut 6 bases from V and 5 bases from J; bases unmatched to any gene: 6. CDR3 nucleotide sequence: TGTGCCAGCAGCAGGGACAGGGGAATGGAGACCCAGTACTTC. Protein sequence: CASSRDRGMETQYF.

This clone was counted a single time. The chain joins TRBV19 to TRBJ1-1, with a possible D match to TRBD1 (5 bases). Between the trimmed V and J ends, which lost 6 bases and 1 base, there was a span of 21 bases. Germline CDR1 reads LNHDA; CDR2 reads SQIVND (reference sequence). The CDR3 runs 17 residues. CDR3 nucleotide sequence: TGTGCCAGTAGCATCTTTAATGTGGGACCCACGAACACTGAAGCTTTCTTT. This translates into CASSIFNVGPTNTEAFF.

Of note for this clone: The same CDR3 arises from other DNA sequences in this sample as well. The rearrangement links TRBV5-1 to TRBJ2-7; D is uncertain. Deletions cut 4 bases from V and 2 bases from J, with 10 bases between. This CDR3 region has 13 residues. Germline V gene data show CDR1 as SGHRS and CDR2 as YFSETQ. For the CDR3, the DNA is TGCGCCAGCAGCCTCGGTCCAGCCTACGAGCAGTACTTC. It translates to CASSLGPAYEQYF.

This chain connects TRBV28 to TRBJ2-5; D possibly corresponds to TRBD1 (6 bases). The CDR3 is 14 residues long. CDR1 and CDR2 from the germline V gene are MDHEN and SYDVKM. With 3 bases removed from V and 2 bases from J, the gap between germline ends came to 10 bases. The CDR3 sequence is CASSFRQVQETQYF. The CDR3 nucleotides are TGTGCCAGCAGTTTTCGACAGGTTCAAGAGACCCAGTACTTC.

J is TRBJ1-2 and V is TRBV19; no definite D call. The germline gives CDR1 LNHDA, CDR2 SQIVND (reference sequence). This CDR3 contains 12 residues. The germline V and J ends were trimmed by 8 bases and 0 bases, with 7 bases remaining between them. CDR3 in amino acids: CASVGTNYGYTF. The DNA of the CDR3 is TGTGCCAGTGTAGGTACTAACTATGGCTACACCTTC.

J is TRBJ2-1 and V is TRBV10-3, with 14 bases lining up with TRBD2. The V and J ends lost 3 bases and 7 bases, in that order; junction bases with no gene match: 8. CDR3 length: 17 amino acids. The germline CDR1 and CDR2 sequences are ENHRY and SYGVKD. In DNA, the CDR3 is TGTGCCATCAGTGAAGGACTAGCGGGAGGTATTGGGAATGAGCAGTTCTTC. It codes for CAISEGLAGGIGNEQFF.

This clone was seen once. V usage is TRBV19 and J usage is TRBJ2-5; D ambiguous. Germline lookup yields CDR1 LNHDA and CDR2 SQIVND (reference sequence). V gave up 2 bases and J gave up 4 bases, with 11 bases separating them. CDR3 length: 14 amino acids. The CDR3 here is CASSIYGPLETQYF. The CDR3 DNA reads TGTGCCAGTAGTATATACGGCCCCCTAGAGACCCAGTACTTC. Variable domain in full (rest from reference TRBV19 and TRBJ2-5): DGGITQSPKYLFRKEGQNVTLSCEQNLNHDAMYWYRQDPGQGLRLIYYSQIVNDFQKGDIAEGYSVSREKKESFPLTVTSAQKNPTAFYLCASSIYGPLETQYFGPGTRLLVL.

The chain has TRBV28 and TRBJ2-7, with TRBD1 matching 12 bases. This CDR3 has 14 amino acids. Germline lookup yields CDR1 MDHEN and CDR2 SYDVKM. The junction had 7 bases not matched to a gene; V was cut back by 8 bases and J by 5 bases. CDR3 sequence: CASGTGQGAHEQYF. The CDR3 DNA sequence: TGTGCCAGCGGAACGGGACAGGGGGCCCACGAGCAGTACTTC. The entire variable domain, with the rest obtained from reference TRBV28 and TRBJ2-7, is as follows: DVKVTQSSRYLVKRTGEKVFLECVQDMDHENMFWYRQDPGLGLRLIYFSYDVKMKEKGDIPEGYSVSREKKERFSLILESASTNQTSMYLCASGTGQGAHEQYFGPGTRLTVT.

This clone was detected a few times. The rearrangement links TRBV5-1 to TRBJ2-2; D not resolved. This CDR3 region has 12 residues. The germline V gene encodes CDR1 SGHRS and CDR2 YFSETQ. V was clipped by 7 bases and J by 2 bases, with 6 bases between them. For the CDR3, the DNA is TGCGCCAGCGAACCAAACACCGGGGAGCTGTTTTTT. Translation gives CASEPNTGELFF.

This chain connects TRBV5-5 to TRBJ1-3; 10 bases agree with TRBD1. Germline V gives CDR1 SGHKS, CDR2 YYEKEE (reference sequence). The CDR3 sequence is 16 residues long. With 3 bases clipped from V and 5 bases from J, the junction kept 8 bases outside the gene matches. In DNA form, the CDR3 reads TGTGCCAGCAGCTCGAAAGGGACAGGGGTTCGAAACACCATATATTTT. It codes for CASSSKGTGVRNTIYF.

The CDR3 coding sequence is TGTGCCAGCACCCACCGAAGGGAGGGGGTTAACACCGGGGAGCTGTTTTTT. The encoded protein is CASTHRREGVNTGELFF. V gene TRBV9 combines with J gene TRBJ2-2, with D possibly matching TRBD2 (7 bases). V lost 6 bases to trimming and J lost 2 bases, with 20 bases between them. Germline V gene sequence: CDR1 SGDLS, CDR2 YYNGEE. CDR3 length: 17 amino acids.

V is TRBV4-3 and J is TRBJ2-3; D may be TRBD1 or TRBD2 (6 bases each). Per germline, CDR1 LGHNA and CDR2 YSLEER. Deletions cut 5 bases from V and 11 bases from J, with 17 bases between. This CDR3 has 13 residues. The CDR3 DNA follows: TGCGCCAGCAGCGGTCTCGGGGGCCCACAGCAGTATTTT. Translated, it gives CASSGLGGPQQYF.

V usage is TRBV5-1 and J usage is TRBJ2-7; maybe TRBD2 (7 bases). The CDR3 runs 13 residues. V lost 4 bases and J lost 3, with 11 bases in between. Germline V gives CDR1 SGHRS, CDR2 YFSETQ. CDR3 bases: TGCGCCAGCAGCGCAGGGGACTACTACGAGCAGTACTTC. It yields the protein CASSAGDYYEQYF.

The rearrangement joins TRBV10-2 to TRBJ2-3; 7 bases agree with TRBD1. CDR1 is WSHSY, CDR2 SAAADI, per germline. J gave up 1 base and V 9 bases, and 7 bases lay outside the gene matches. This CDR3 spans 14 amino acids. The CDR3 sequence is CARLTGHGTDTQYF. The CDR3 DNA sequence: TGCGCCAGATTGACAGGGCATGGCACAGATACGCAGTATTTT.

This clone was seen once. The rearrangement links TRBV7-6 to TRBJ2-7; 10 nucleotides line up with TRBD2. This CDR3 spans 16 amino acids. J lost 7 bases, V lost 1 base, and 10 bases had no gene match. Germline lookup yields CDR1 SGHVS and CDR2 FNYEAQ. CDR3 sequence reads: CASSLGTGTSDLEQYF. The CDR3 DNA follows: TGTGCCAGCAGCTTAGGGACCGGGACTAGCGACTTGGAGCAGTACTTC.

CDR3 sequence reads: CASRPDSTDTQYF. As DNA, the CDR3 is TGTGCCAGCAGACCAGACTCCACAGATACGCAGTATTTT. The genes are TRBV9 and TRBJ2-3; unclear D gene. Germline CDR1 and CDR2: SGDLS and YYNGEE. V lost 5 bases and J lost 2, with 9 bases in between. There are 13 residues in the CDR3.

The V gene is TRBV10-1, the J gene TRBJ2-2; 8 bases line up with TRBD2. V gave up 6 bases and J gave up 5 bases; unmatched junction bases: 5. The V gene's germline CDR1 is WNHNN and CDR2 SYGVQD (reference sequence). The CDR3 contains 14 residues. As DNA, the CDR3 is TGCGCCAGCAGCCCAGCGGGAGAAACCGGGGAGCTGTTTTTT. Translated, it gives CASSPAGETGELFF.